This entry is about one TCR beta chain. Per the study methods: Reference gene primer amplification gave nucleated cell count estimates. Data came from immunoSEQ multiplex PCR; TCRdb stores just in-frame clones and leaves some out. The DNA was the basis for D and trimming; V, J and clone size are from that table. The table records over 55,000 clones, 88% of them present only once. CDR1 and CDR2 from the germline V gene are MNHNY and SVGAGI (reference sequence). The CDR3 is 16 residues long. The V end lost 2 bases, the J end lost 0 bases, and 11 bases lay between the germline ends. The source of the sample is a study of blood T cell repertoires in COVID-19. Across the study: Collection of acute and convalescent COVID-19 samples took place in the United States, Italy and Spain. The cDNA or gDNA used as material had been derived from T cells, B-cell-depleted T cells, or PBMCs.

The sample taken for sequencing was peripheral blood. This clonotype originated in a human donor in a cohort sampled during active COVID-19. The chain links TRBV6-6 to TRBJ1-3; a possible D gene is TRBD1 (5 bases). The CDR3 bases are TGTGCCAGCAGTTACCAGCAGACAGTCTCTGGAAACACCATATATTTT. Encoded protein: CASSYQQTVSGNTIYF.